Listed below are T cell receptor beta chains from one sample, sequenced in a study of regulatory T cells in long-lasting Graves disease. Each CDR3 protein is one row after TCRdb ran MiXCR on the multiplex PCR reads. This sample has approximately 440,000 distinct CDR3 sequences; less than 25% occur once, and the top ten carry about a quarter. This specimen was peripheral blood mononuclear cells (PBMCs), taken when the disease was refractory, from a patient treated with antithyroid drugs. The receptors here all came from a female donor with Graves disease. CDR3s include the opening cysteine and the closing phenylalanine or tryptophan. D genes are given only for firm matches. Only part of the rows carry a size: once, few, many, or a class if the clone is expanded.

J gene	V gene	clone size	D gene	CDR3 DNA	CDR3 protein
TRBJ2-2	TRBV10-3	.	TRBD1	TGTGCCATCAGACTCGGGACAGGGATGTTGTTTTTT	CAIRLGTGMLFF
TRBJ1-1	TRBV15	few	.	TGTGCCACCAGCAGAGACTTGGCCGTTGGGTTTCAGAACACTGAAGCTTTCTTT	CATSRDLAVGFQNTEAFF
TRBJ2-5	TRBV9	many	.	TGTGCCAGCAGCGAATCAGGGGGGGTGGAGACCCAGTACTTC	CASSESGGVETQYF
TRBJ2-7	TRBV27	.	.	TGTGCCAGCAGTCCCTACGAGGGGTGGGGAAGTCAGTTC	CASSPYEGWGSQF
TRBJ2-7	TRBV7-9	few	.	TGTGCCAGCAGCTTAGCATCAGGGAGAGCCTACGAGCAGTACTTC	CASSLASGRAYEQYF
TRBJ2-1	TRBV20-1	.	TRBD2	TGCAGTGCTAGAAAACTAGCGGGGGCCTACAATGAGCAGTTCTTC	CSARKLAGAYNEQFF
TRBJ2-5	TRBV20-1	many	.	TGCAGTGCTAGAGTTAGCGGAGAGACCCAGTACTTC	CSARVSGETQYF
TRBJ1-1	TRBV12-3/TRBV12-4	many	.	TGTGCCAGCAGCTTCCCAGGGCTGAACACTGAAGCTTTCTTT	CASSFPGLNTEAFF
TRBJ1-5	TRBV20-1	.	TRBD1	TGCAGTGCTAGTGTCAGGGGGGATCAGCCCCAGCATTTT	CSASVRGDQPQHF
TRBJ2-7	TRBV9	many	.	TGTGCCAGCAGCGTGAGTATGGCAAGCTCCTACGAGCAGTACTTC	CASSVSMASSYEQYF
TRBJ1-1	TRBV20-1	few	.	TGCAGTGCTAGGACGGCGGGGGAGAACACTGAAGCTTTCTTT	CSARTAGENTEAFF
TRBJ2-1	TRBV2	.	TRBD2	TGTGCCAGCAGGGACGCACTAGCGGGAGGGTCCAAGTCCTACAATGAGCAGTTCTTC	CASRDALAGGSKSYNEQFF
TRBJ2-5	TRBV2	.	.	TGTGCCAGCTCCTGGGAGGTACAAGAGACCCAGTACTTC	CASSWEVQETQYF
TRBJ2-1	TRBV7-8	.	TRBD2	TGTGCCAGCAGCGCCCGACTAGCGGGGTTAGGGGGGATCTACAATGAGCAGTTCTTC	CASSARLAGLGGIYNEQFF
TRBJ1-3	TRBV7-9	few	.	TGTGCCAGCAGCTTAGTAGAATCGGGTTTCTCTGGAAACACCATATATTTT	CASSLVESGFSGNTIYF
TRBJ2-7	TRBV4-1	.	.	TGCGCCAGCAGCCCCAGCGGTCTGCTATTGAACGAGCAGTACTTC	CASSPSGLLLNEQYF
TRBJ1-1	TRBV5-1	many	.	TGCGCCAGCAGAGTCGTCGGGGCAGGGGACACTGAAGCTTTCTTT	CASRVVGAGDTEAFF
TRBJ1-3	TRBV2	many	TRBD1	TGTGCCAGCAGTGAAGCCAGGACAGGAGGTGGAAACACCATATATTTT	CASSEARTGGGNTIYF
TRBJ1-1	TRBV2	many	.	TGTGCCAGCAGTGAAGTCGGCAGGACCGCTGAAGCTTTCTTT	CASSEVGRTAEAFF
TRBJ2-7	TRBV5-1	many	TRBD2	TGCGCCAGCAGCCTAAGGACTAGCGGGAGCGAGCAGTACTTC	CASSLRTSGSEQYF
TRBJ2-2	TRBV24-1	few	TRBD2	TGTGCCACCAGTGACCCCGGACTAGCGGGACGTTCCGGGGAGCTGTTTTTT	CATSDPGLAGRSGELFF
TRBJ2-5	TRBV7-8	few	TRBD2	TGTGCCAGCAGCTCGGGATTTCGGGAGGATGGGTTGCTAGAGACCCAGTACTTC	CASSSGFREDGLLETQYF
TRBJ1-1	TRBV18	.	TRBD1	TGTGCCAGCTCACGTCCCGGGACAGGGCCCACTGAAGCTTTCTTT	CASSRPGTGPTEAFF
TRBJ2-2	TRBV6-5	many	.	TGTGCCAGCAGTTACTCGGGCATCGGGGAGCTGTTTTTT	CASSYSGIGELFF